These T cell receptor beta chains were read from a single sample in a study of regulatory T cells in long-lasting Graves disease. Each CDR3 protein is one row after TCRdb ran MiXCR on the multiplex PCR reads. This repertoire shows 350,000 to 400,000 distinct CDR3 sequences, around 15% found once; its top ten account for roughly 21%. This same sample was also taken into another study, of T cells in Graves' hyperthyroidism and ophthalmopathy.

This material consisted of peripheral blood mononuclear cells (PBMCs), taken at new diagnosis, from a patient treated with antithyroid drugs. These receptors all come from a woman under 30 with Graves disease. CDR3s include the opening cysteine and the closing phenylalanine or tryptophan. A D gene is named only where the DNA matches it firmly. A row's size may be missing; if present it is once, few, many or a size class.

j_gene	v_gene	abundance	d_gene	CDR3nt	CDR3aa
TRBJ2-3	TRBV4-1	few	.	TGCGCCAGCAGCTCTCCACAAGGTACGCAGTATTTT	CASSSPQGTQYF
TRBJ2-5	TRBV10-1	once	TRBD2	TGCGTCAGCAGTGAGTCGGGAGGGACGGGCGAGACCCAGTACTTC	CVSSESGGTGETQYF
TRBJ2-5	TRBV19	few	.	TGTGCCAGTAGTATAAATCCCTTAGGGGTACGCGCGGAGACCCAGTACTTC	CASSINPLGVRAETQYF
TRBJ1-2	TRBV12-3/TRBV12-4	few	TRBD1	TGTGCCAGCAGGCCAATTGGGACAGGGGCGAACTATGGCTACACCTTC	CASRPIGTGANYGYTF
TRBJ1-2	TRBV3-1	.	.	TGTGCCAGCAGCCAAGACGGTGGTAACTATGGCTACACCTTC	CASSQDGGNYGYTF
TRBJ1-2	TRBV5-6	many	TRBD1	TGTGCCAGCAGCTTGGCCGGGACAGGGGGCGACTATGGCTACACCTTC	CASSLAGTGGDYGYTF
TRBJ2-3	TRBV20-1	many	.	TGCAGTGCTAGCAGGGGGGGGAGCACAGATACGCAGTATTTT	CSASRGGSTDTQYF
TRBJ1-2	TRBV20-1	many	TRBD1	TGCAGTCCTCAGCCAGGACAGGACAAAAACTATGGCTACACCTTC	CSPQPGQDKNYGYTF
TRBJ2-1	TRBV5-1	few	.	TGCGCCAGCAGCCCTCAAACGAACTCCTACAATGAGCAGTTCTTC	CASSPQTNSYNEQFF
TRBJ1-4	TRBV20-1	few	TRBD1	TGCAGTGCTAGAGACCGGACAGGGGGCCGAGCGACTAATGAAAAACTGTTTTTT	CSARDRTGGRATNEKLFF
TRBJ1-6	TRBV5-1	few	.	TGTGCCAGCAGCCCGGACCCCAATTCACCCCTCCACTTT	CASSPDPNSPLHF
TRBJ1-2	TRBV5-6	.	.	TGTGCCAGCAGCTTGACAGCCGGCTATGGCTACACCTTC	CASSLTAGYGYTF
TRBJ1-4	TRBV18	many	.	TGTGCCAGCTCATCGGGACAAATTAATGAAAAACTGTTTTTT	CASSSGQINEKLFF
TRBJ1-5	TRBV6-2/TRBV6-3	.	TRBD1	TGTGCCAGCAGAACGTCAGGGGGCCATCAGCCCCAGCATTTT	CASRTSGGHQPQHF
TRBJ2-7	TRBV20-1	.	.	TGCAGTGAACTAGACGGCTACGAGCAGTACTTC	CSELDGYEQYF
TRBJ1-6	TRBV5-5	.	.	TGTGCCAGCAGCTTTAACCGGCTTGGGGATTCACCCCTCCACTTT	CASSFNRLGDSPLHF
TRBJ2-7	TRBV20-1	few	TRBD2	TGCAGTGCTACTGACCGGGACTACCCCTACGAGCAGTACTTC	CSATDRDYPYEQYF
TRBJ1-5	TRBV6-7	.	.	TGTGCCAGCAGTTTGCGAGGGGACAATAGGATTCAGCCCCAGCATTTT	CASSLRGDNRIQPQHF
TRBJ2-5	TRBV2	.	.	TGTGCCAGCAGTTCCGGGGTTAGGGCACCAAGAGAAACCCAGTACTTC	CASSSGVRAPRETQYF
TRBJ2-2	TRBV2	many	.	TGTGCCAGCAGTCGTCTAGTCCCCGGGGAGCTGTTTTTT	CASSRLVPGELFF
TRBJ2-5	TRBV11-2	many	.	TGTGCCAGCAGCTTAGAGGGGCCGCCCCTTTCGGCGCTTCACTTC	CASSLEGPPLSALHF
TRBJ1-1	TRBV5-1	many	.	TGCGCCAGCAGCTCCTTAGGGGGGGTACAAAACACTGAAGCTTTCTTT	CASSSLGGVQNTEAFF